Following are 2 T cell receptor beta chains from one sample sequenced in a study of blood T cells in healthy people across ages. A second about 6 to 11 cycle PCR used barcoded and J-beta primers. TCRdb re-derived calls from the 5' RACE reads in MiXCR, one entry per CDR3 protein. The table shows roughly 1.5 million distinct CDR3 sequences, with approximately 39% occurring only once. Sequencing was performed on blood. The source is a woman younger than 35 in good health.

The chain uses TRBV4-3 and TRBJ2-2; D is unclear. The V gene's germline CDR1 is LGHNA and CDR2 YSLEER. This CDR3 is built from 16 residues. Trimming stripped 0 bases from V and 0 bases from J, with 8 bases between. The CDR3 coding sequence is TGCGCCAGCAGCCAAGATCAAAGTTCGAACACCGGGGAGCTGTTTTTT. Protein product: CASSQDQSSNTGELFF.

The chain employs TRBV20-1 and TRBJ2-6, with a tentative D call TRBD1 (5 bases). This CDR3 comprises 15 residues. V lost 6 bases, J lost 0 bases, and 12 bases lay in between. Germline V gene data show CDR1 as DFQATT and CDR2 as SNEGSKA (reference sequence). CDR3 region: CSASDTVSGANVLTF. CDR3 nucleotide sequence: TGCAGTGCCTCGGACACCGTCTCTGGGGCCAACGTCCTGACTTTC.